Presented here are 25 T cell receptor beta chains from one specimen sequenced in a study of control samples from healthy donors and cancer patients. Generated by immunoSEQ multiplex PCR, the TCRdb table keeps only in-frame clones and is missing some. This sample has about 140,000 clones; roughly nine tenths occur once, and the top ten carry under 9%. Sequenced sample: blood. These receptors all stem from a man between 18 and 29 years old in good health.

This clone has just a few counts. V and J are TRBV7-9 and TRBJ1-5; no clear D. V was trimmed by 2 bases and J by 3 bases, leaving 11 bases between them. In germline, CDR1 is SEHNR, CDR2 FQNEAQ (reference sequence). The CDR3 sequence is 15 residues long. CDR3 amino acids: CASSLFPGSNQPQHF. As DNA, the CDR3 is TGTGCCAGCAGCTTATTTCCCGGTTCCAATCAGCCCCAGCATTTT.

In regard to this clone: Its ends do not fully match the called genes, so a read error is possible. The chain is built from TRBV11-2 and TRBJ1-3; D not certain. CDR3 length equals 14 residues. Germline lookup yields CDR1 SGHAT and CDR2 FQNNGV. CDR3 sequence reads: CASRLDPSGNTIYF. CDR3 nucleotides: TGTGCCAGCAGATTAGACCCCTCTGGAAACACCATATATTTT.

This chain links TRBV27 with TRBJ1-2, with a possible D match to TRBD1 (6 bases). V was trimmed by 2 bases and J by 8 bases, leaving 18 bases between them. The CDR3 is made up of 15 amino acids. Germline loops: CDR1 MNHEY, CDR2 SMNVEV (reference sequence). In DNA, the CDR3 is TGTGCCAGCAGTTTAGGGGGACGCAAGGGGGGCGGCTACACCTTC. This sequence encodes CASSLGGRKGGGYTF.

The rearrangement joins TRBV19 to TRBJ2-5, with 8 nucleotides matching TRBD1. V was clipped by 6 bases and J by 5 bases; unmatched bases: 11. CDR1 is LNHDA and CDR2 is SQIVND in the germline V gene (reference sequence). CDR3 size: 15 residues. CDR3 nucleotide sequence: TGTGCCAGTAGGCCACAGGGGGGACCGACCGAGACCCAGTACTTC. Amino acid sequence: CASRPQGGPTETQYF. Variable domain in full (rest from reference TRBV19 and TRBJ2-5): DGGITQSPKYLFRKEGQNVTLSCEQNLNHDAMYWYRQDPGQGLRLIYYSQIVNDFQKGDIAEGYSVSREKKESFPLTVTSAQKNPTAFYLCASRPQGGPTETQYFGPGTRLLVL.

The chain is built from TRBV19 and TRBJ1-3; a weak D match, TRBD1 (5 bases). Trimming removed 7 bases at V and 0 bases at J, with 10 bases between. This CDR3 is 14 amino acids long. Germline CDR1 and CDR2: LNHDA and SQIVND (reference sequence). CDR3 sequence reads: CASTTGSSGNTIYF. CDR3 nucleotides: TGTGCCAGTACCACAGGTTCCTCTGGAAACACCATATATTTT.

The V gene is TRBV4-1, the J gene TRBJ2-7; D possibly corresponds to TRBD1 (5 bases). The CDR3 is made up of 16 amino acids. Germline lookup yields CDR1 MGHRA and CDR2 YSYEKL. V was shortened by 0 bases and J by 4 bases, with 16 bases between the two germline ends. CDR3: CASSQDVDRARYEQYF. The CDR3 nucleotides read TGCGCCAGCAGCCAAGATGTCGACAGAGCAAGATACGAGCAGTACTTC.

This clone has only one observation. The chain joins TRBV27 to TRBJ2-2; possible D gene TRBD2, 5 bases. The CDR3 spans 11 residues. Germline CDR1 reads MNHEY; CDR2 reads SMNVEV (reference sequence). V was cut by 5 bases and J by 8 bases, with 6 bases left in between. The CDR3 region is CASSRGGELFF. The CDR3 DNA is TGTGCCAGCAGTCGGGGAGGGGAGCTGTTTTTT.

The genes are TRBV6-5 and TRBJ2-7; maybe TRBD1 (6 bases). The V end was cut by 5 bases, the J end by 0 bases, with 8 bases between. Per the germline V gene, CDR1 is MNHEY and CDR2 is SVGAGI. CDR3 length: 13 amino acids. In nucleotides, the CDR3 is TGTGCCAGCAGTCGGGACAACTCCTACGAGCAGTACTTC. This codes for CASSRDNSYEQYF.

V is TRBV2 and J is TRBJ1-2; 7 nucleotides line up with TRBD1. Germline CDR1 SNHLY, CDR2 FYNNEI. Trimming at V came to 8 bases and at J to 0 bases, leaving 6 bases not matched to a gene. The CDR3 has 14 amino acids. This CDR3 is CASQLDRANYGYTF. Written as DNA, the CDR3 is TGTGCCAGCCAGCTTGACAGGGCTAACTATGGCTACACCTTC.

The rearrangement uses TRBV13 and TRBJ2-5; no clear D gene. The CDR3 covers 14 residues. Looked up from germline, CDR1 is PRHDT and CDR2 is FYEKMQ (reference sequence). With 5 bases removed from V and 7 bases from J, the gap between germline ends came to 17 bases. CDR3 DNA: TGTGCCAGCAGCCCCCCGGTACCGCGTACGACCCAGTACTTC. Encoded protein: CASSPPVPRTTQYF.

J is TRBJ2-2 and V is TRBV4-1, with D maybe TRBD1 (6 bases). CDR3 size: 14 residues. Germline assignment: CDR1 MGHRA and CDR2 YSYEKL. The germline V and J ends were trimmed by 1 base and 5 bases, with 8 bases remaining between them. DNA for the CDR3: TGCGCCAGCAGCCAAGTCCAGGGGACCGGGGAGCTGTTTTTT. Amino acid sequence: CASSQVQGTGELFF.

The rearrangement joins TRBV6-2 or TRBV6-3 to TRBJ2-7; no clear D gene. The CDR3 length is 14 residues. V lost 4 bases, J lost 1 base, and 11 bases lay in between. The germline V gene has CDR1 MNHEY and CDR2 SVGEGT. CDR3 sequence reads: CASSSLGTSYEQYF. DNA of the CDR3: TGTGCCAGCAGTTCACTGGGAACTTCCTACGAGCAGTACTTC.

Written as DNA, the CDR3 is TGTGCCAGCAGCCTCCAGCGGGGACCACAAGAGACCCAGTACTTC. This sequence encodes CASSLQRGPQETQYF. The chain joins TRBV7-9 to TRBJ2-5, with 7 bases lining up with TRBD2. Per germline, CDR1 SEHNR and CDR2 FQNEAQ (reference sequence). This CDR3 has 15 residues. With 5 bases clipped from V and 2 bases from J, the junction kept 8 bases outside the gene matches.

This chain joins TRBV6-5 and TRBJ1-1; maybe TRBD1 (5 bases). The CDR3 covers 14 residues. Germline lookup yields CDR1 MNHEY and CDR2 SVGAGI. Trimming pared 2 bases from V and 5 bases from J, leaving 12 bases between. This CDR3 is CASSYGGIATEAFF. The CDR3, as DNA: TGTGCCAGCAGTTACGGGGGGATAGCGACTGAAGCTTTCTTT.

V and J are TRBV4-3 and TRBJ2-1; 8 nucleotides line up with TRBD2. Looked up from germline, CDR1 is LGHNA and CDR2 is YSLEER. V dropped 3 bases and J dropped 7; count of bases not matched to a gene: 5. The CDR3 is made up of 14 amino acids. The CDR3 DNA sequence: TGCGCCAGCAGCCAGATGGGCGGGGGGAATGAGCAGTTCTTC. Its protein product is CASSQMGGGNEQFF.

This clone has a handful of counts. The chain is built from TRBV4-1 and TRBJ2-7, with 9 bases fitting TRBD1. Germline CDR1 MGHRA, CDR2 YSYEKL. CDR3 length equals 17 residues. Trimming removed 1 base from V and 5 bases from J; junction bases left unmatched: 12. CDR3: CASSQGGGTGRLDEQYF. CDR3 nucleotide sequence: TGCGCCAGCAGCCAAGGGGGCGGGACAGGGAGGTTGGACGAGCAGTACTTC.

The genes are TRBV19 and TRBJ1-2; D is possibly TRBD1 (5 bases). CDR3 length equals 13 residues. The germline CDR1 and CDR2 sequences are LNHDA and SQIVND (reference sequence). The V and J ends lost 3 bases and 3 bases respectively, with 8 bases between them. The DNA of the CDR3 is TGTGCCAGTAGTATCGGGGACCACTATGGCTACACCTTC. This sequence encodes CASSIGDHYGYTF. Looking up the rest from reference TRBV19 and TRBJ1-2 gives the full variable domain: DGGITQSPKYLFRKEGQNVTLSCEQNLNHDAMYWYRQDPGQGLRLIYYSQIVNDFQKGDIAEGYSVSREKKESFPLTVTSAQKNPTAFYLCASSIGDHYGYTFGSGTRLTVV.

This chain uses TRBV13 with TRBJ2-5; 7 bases align to TRBD1. Germline loops: CDR1 PRHDT, CDR2 FYEKMQ (reference sequence). The V and J ends lost 5 bases and 3 bases, in that order; junction bases with no gene match: 6. The CDR3 runs 14 residues. CDR3 DNA: TGTGCCAGCAGCAACTACAGGGGTAAAGAGACCCAGTACTTC. Protein: CASSNYRGKETQYF.

This clone was counted only a few times. The chain is built from TRBV4-2 and TRBJ2-3; possibly TRBD2 for D (6 bases). V lost 0 bases and J 1 base, leaving 11 bases between the germline ends. CDR1 is LGHNA and CDR2 is YNFKEQ in the germline V gene. There are 16 residues in the CDR3. Written as DNA, the CDR3 is TGTGCCAGCAGCCAAGATAACCCGGGGGGCACAGATACGCAGTATTTT. Amino acid sequence: CASSQDNPGGTDTQYF.

The chain recombines TRBV10-2 with TRBJ2-7; D may be TRBD1 (6 bases). Germline V gene sequence: CDR1 WSHSY, CDR2 SAAADI. V lost 2 bases and J lost 3, with 11 bases in between. This CDR3 is built from 14 residues. The CDR3 DNA sequence: TGCGCCAGCAGTGAGGGCAGGGGAAGCTACGAGCAGTACTTC. Its protein is CASSEGRGSYEQYF.

CDR3 in DNA: TGCGCCAGCAGCCAAGGGGCTAAAGGGAACACTGAAGCTTTCTTT. Translated: CASSQGAKGNTEAFF. This chain joins TRBV4-1 and TRBJ1-1, with D unclear. The germline V gene has CDR1 MGHRA and CDR2 YSYEKL. CDR3 length: 15 amino acids. The V gene lost 1 base and the J gene lost 1 base, with 10 bases spanning the gap.

The V gene is TRBV3-1 (or the pseudogene TRBV3-2), the J gene TRBJ1-1; 9 bases line up with TRBD1. The germline V gene encodes CDR1 LGHDT and CDR2 YNNKEL (reference sequence). The CDR3 extends over 16 amino acids. V shed 3 bases, J shed 1 base, and the junction held 6 bases outside the gene matches. The CDR3 protein is CASSQLPGQGNTEAFF. CDR3 nucleotides: TGTGCCAGCAGCCAGCTCCCGGGACAGGGGAACACTGAAGCTTTCTTT.

The gene calls are TRBV28 and TRBJ2-3; the match to TRBD2 covers 12 bases. The germline CDR1 and CDR2 sequences are MDHEN and SYDVKM. The junction had 4 bases not matched to a gene; V was cut back by 4 bases and J by 2 bases. The CDR3 loop spans 16 amino acids. The CDR3 is CASSSTSGGLTDTQYF. CDR3 bases: TGTGCCAGCAGTTCTACTAGCGGGGGGCTCACAGATACGCAGTATTTT. The variable domain in full, completed from reference TRBV28 and TRBJ2-3, reads DVKVTQSSRYLVKRTGEKVFLECVQDMDHENMFWYRQDPGLGLRLIYFSYDVKMKEKGDIPEGYSVSREKKERFSLILESASTNQTSMYLCASSSTSGGLTDTQYFGPGTRLTVL.

This chain links TRBV12-3 or TRBV12-4 with TRBJ1-1; D not certain. This CDR3 spans 13 amino acids. Trimming removed 6 bases at V and 4 bases at J, with 12 bases between. In DNA form, the CDR3 reads TGTGCCAGCAGGAGCGTCTATGGCACTGAAGCTTTCTTT. Its translation is CASRSVYGTEAFF.

A single count supports this clone. The gene calls are TRBV5-6 and TRBJ2-7, with D hard to call. This CDR3 is 13 amino acids long. Germline V gives CDR1 SGHDT, CDR2 YYEEEE. The germline V and J ends were trimmed by 1 base and 1 base, with 6 bases remaining between them. CDR3 DNA sequence: TGTGCCAGCAGCTTGAGGGCGTCCTACGAGCAGTACTTC. Amino acids: CASSLRASYEQYF.